The 20 T cell receptor beta chains reported below all come from one sample, sequenced in a study of T-cell memory formation after mild COVID-19 listed by TCRdb under 2021. The library relied on 5' RACE. Instrument on record: Illumina NovaSeq 6000. TCRdb trimmed public reads at Q25 via fastp, called clones via MiXCR and kept in-frame beta chains. Merged by CDR3 protein, the rows form single entries marked with the most common genes and DNA. The sample yields some 450,000 distinct CDR3 sequences; 15% to 20% were counted once. Jointly, the top ten make up around 9.2% of the sample. Sequencing was performed on PBMCs or a T cell subset sorted from them (not recorded which). These receptors were collected from an adult woman who had mild COVID-19 (a few samples of this study predate the infection). The sample titles of this study are shuffled in the database, so cell type and time point are left out; the donor was told from shared clones.

This clonotype was detected once. The chain links TRBV7-9 to TRBJ2-2; 10 nucleotides align to TRBD2. CDR1 and CDR2 (germline): SEHNR, FQNEAQ (reference sequence). J gave up 5 bases and V 5 bases, and 8 bases lay outside the gene matches. The CDR3 is 16 amino acids. Here the CDR3 reads CASSPRAGGSTGELFF. CDR3 DNA: TGTGCCAGCAGCCCACGAGCGGGAGGGTCTACCGGGGAGCTGTTTTTT.

This clonotype was observed at least ten times. V gene TRBV4-3 combines with J gene TRBJ1-1; no definite D call. Deletions cut 1 base from V and 3 bases from J, with 6 bases between. This CDR3 contains 13 residues. CDR1 is LGHNA and CDR2 is YSLEER in the germline V gene. In nucleotides, the CDR3 is TGCGCCAGCAGCCAAGGTAGGGACACTGAAGCTTTCTTT. The encoded protein is CASSQGRDTEAFF.

This clonotype was seen more than once but under ten times. The chain employs TRBV4-3 and TRBJ2-7; D not certain. This CDR3 is built from 14 residues. V was clipped by 0 bases and J by 4 bases, with 10 bases between them. The V gene's germline CDR1 is LGHNA and CDR2 YSLEER. In DNA, the CDR3 is TGCGCCAGCAGCCAAGAACGCGAGAGGTACGAGCAGTACTTC. Its protein product is CASSQERERYEQYF.

This clonotype was counted a single time. The rearrangement uses TRBV4-2 and TRBJ2-7, with D hard to call. Per the germline V gene, CDR1 is LGHNA and CDR2 is YNFKEQ. V lost 4 bases and J 6 bases, leaving 13 bases between the germline ends. The CDR3 length is 13 residues. CDR3 bases: TGTGCCAGCAGCCCCCCAGACACCACCGAGCAGTACTTC. Residues: CASSPPDTTEQYF.

This clonotype has a handful of counts. The chain combines TRBV5-1 with TRBJ2-7, with TRBD1 identical over 8 bases. The junction had 13 bases not matched to a gene; V was cut back by 2 bases and J by 3 bases. In germline, CDR1 is SGHRS, CDR2 YFSETQ. There are 17 residues in the CDR3. The CDR3 nucleotides are TGCGCCAGCAGCTTCTCAGACAGGGGACATATTCTCTACGAGCAGTACTTC. Translated: CASSFSDRGHILYEQYF. The full variable domain, completed using reference TRBV5-1 and TRBJ2-7, is KAGVTQTPRYLIKTRGQQVTLSCSPISGHRSVSWYQQTPGQGLQFLFEYFSETQRNKGNFPGRFSGRQFSNSRSEMNVSTLELGDSALYLCASSFSDRGHILYEQYFGPGTRLTVT.

The chain uses TRBV6-1 and TRBJ2-2; weak D call: TRBD2 (5 bases). Germline lookup yields CDR1 MNHNS and CDR2 SASEGT. The CDR3 sequence is 15 residues long. Between the trimmed V and J ends, which lost 2 bases and 4 bases, there was a span of 11 bases. CDR3 sequence (DNA): TGTGCCAGCAGTGAAACTCTCGGAGGCACCGGGGAGCTGTTTTTT. Translation: CASSETLGGTGELFF.

The chain has TRBV6-2 or TRBV6-3 and TRBJ2-1; maybe TRBD2 (6 bases). The CDR3 extends over 13 amino acids. Germline V gene lookup returns CDR1 MNHEY and CDR2 SVGEGT. Between the trimmed V and J ends, which lost 2 bases and 9 bases, there was a span of 11 bases. CDR3 amino acids: CASSYPVGGEQFF. For the CDR3, the DNA is TGTGCCAGCAGTTACCCCGTCGGGGGTGAGCAGTTCTTC.

The chain uses TRBV3-1 and TRBJ2-7; D could derive from TRBD1 or TRBD2 (5 bases each). Germline V gene sequence: CDR1 LGHDT, CDR2 YNNKEL (reference sequence). There are 14 residues in the CDR3. The V end lost 5 bases, the J end lost 0 bases, and 11 bases lay between the germline ends. CDR3 region: CASSSRDASYEQYF. The DNA of the CDR3 is TGTGCCAGCAGCTCCCGGGACGCCTCCTACGAGCAGTACTTC.

The chain has TRBV27 and TRBJ2-1; 10 bases are a match to TRBD1. The germline CDR1 and CDR2 sequences are MNHEY and SMNVEV (reference sequence). Trimming cost V 5 bases and J 9 bases; bases outside gene matches: 10. The CDR3 extends over 15 amino acids. CDR3 DNA sequence: TGTGCCAGCAGTACCCGACAGGGGGCGAGGGTTGAGCAGTTCTTC. This encodes CASSTRQGARVEQFF.

This clonotype came up a few times. The rearrangement joins TRBV29-1 to TRBJ1-1; tentative D call: TRBD1 (6 bases). Germline CDR1 and CDR2: SQVTM and ANQGSEA. The CDR3 consists of 12 residues. V lost 7 bases to trimming and J lost 3 bases, with 12 bases between them. The CDR3 loop reads CSGRQVYTEAFF. CDR3 in DNA: TGCAGCGGAAGACAGGTCTACACTGAAGCTTTCTTT.

This clonotype was counted at least ten times. This chain links TRBV7-8 with TRBJ1-5, with 8 bases aligning to TRBD1. The junction had 6 bases not matched to a gene; V was cut back by 2 bases and J by 0 bases. There are 17 residues in the CDR3. Germline V gene data show CDR1 as SGHVS and CDR2 as FQNEAQ. In DNA form, the CDR3 reads TGTGCCAGCAGCTTATTGGCGGACAGGGCTAGCAATCAGCCCCAGCATTTT. Translation gives CASSLLADRASNQPQHF.

This clonotype was counted a few times. The V gene is TRBV9, the J gene TRBJ2-5, with D perhaps being TRBD1 or TRBD2 (7 bases each). The CDR3 has 14 amino acids. The V end was cut by 4 bases, the J end by 3 bases, with 13 bases between. Germline V lookup: CDR1 SGDLS, CDR2 YYNGEE. The CDR3 is CASSPTGREETQYF. The CDR3 DNA reads as TGTGCCAGCAGCCCGACAGGGAGGGAAGAGACCCAGTACTTC.

In this sample, this clonotype turned up a few times. The V and J genes are TRBV3-1 and TRBJ1-1; 7 bases line up with TRBD1. This CDR3 is built from 16 residues. CDR1 is LGHDT and CDR2 is YNNKEL in the germline V gene (reference sequence). The trim removed 4 bases at V and 3 bases at J, leaving 11 bases unmatched. DNA of the CDR3: TGTGCCAGCAGCCTCGGCCTACAGGGGTCTCACACTGAAGCTTTCTTT. This sequence encodes CASSLGLQGSHTEAFF.

The chain couples TRBV19 to TRBJ2-7; TRBD2 agrees at 9 bases. V gave up 4 bases and J gave up 3 bases; unmatched junction bases: 7. The CDR3 totals 15 residues. The germline gives CDR1 LNHDA, CDR2 SQIVND (reference sequence). CDR3 in amino acids: CASSTSGLANYEQYF. As DNA, the CDR3 is TGTGCCAGTAGTACCTCGGGACTAGCAAACTACGAGCAGTACTTC.

J is TRBJ2-1 and V is TRBV6-2 or TRBV6-3, with TRBD1 as a possible D gene (6 bases). The V end lost 5 bases, the J end lost 0 bases, and 11 bases lay between the germline ends. In germline, CDR1 is MNHEY, CDR2 SVGEGT. This CDR3 comprises 15 residues. In nucleotides, the CDR3 is TGTGCCAGCAGTAATCAGGGGATCTCCTACAATGAGCAGTTCTTC. It translates to CASSNQGISYNEQFF.

CDR3 nucleotide sequence: TGCGCCAGCAGCCAAGATTCTAGGACAGGGGTCTACGAGCAGTACTTC. Its protein product is CASSQDSRTGVYEQYF. The chain carries TRBV4-3 and TRBJ2-7; TRBD1 agrees at 9 bases. V shed 0 bases and J 3 bases; nucleotides not matched to a gene: 6. The length of the CDR3 is 16 residues. Germline CDR1 reads LGHNA; CDR2 reads YSLEER.

This clonotype was detected a few times. The chain links TRBV18 to TRBJ1-2, with TRBD1 matching 7 bases. V dropped 4 bases and J dropped 2; count of bases not matched to a gene: 7. Looked up from germline, CDR1 is KGHSH and CDR2 is LQKENI. The CDR3 length is 15 residues. CDR3 bases: TGTGCCAGCTCACTACGAACAGGGGCCAACTATGGCTACACCTTC. Translating it yields CASSLRTGANYGYTF.

The chain links TRBV5-1 to TRBJ2-3, with 8 bases identical to TRBD1. The CDR3 totals 15 residues. The germline gives CDR1 SGHRS, CDR2 YFSETQ. V gave up 2 bases and J gave up 4 bases; unmatched junction bases: 6. As DNA, the CDR3 is TGCGCCAGCAGCTTTAGACAGGGGTCGGCAGATACGCAGTATTTT. Translation: CASSFRQGSADTQYF.

This clonotype showed up many times. This chain joins TRBV5-1 and TRBJ2-7; D gene uncertain. V dropped 0 bases and J dropped 5 bases, with 6 bases sitting between them. The CDR3 contains 12 residues. In germline, CDR1 is SGHRS, CDR2 YFSETQ. CDR3 bases: TGCGCCAGCAGCTTGGTTCGGGACGAGCAGTACTTC. Translating it yields CASSLVRDEQYF.

The V call is TRBV4-1, the J call TRBJ2-7, with D possibly TRBD1 on 5 matching bases. The CDR3 loop spans 15 amino acids. The V end lost 5 bases, the J end lost 6 bases, and 20 bases lay between the germline ends. CDR1 MGHRA and CDR2 YSYEKL come from the germline V gene. In nucleotides, the CDR3 is TGCGCCAGCAGCGCGGCCAGGGAAGTGGCGTCCGAGCAGTACTTC. It encodes CASSAAREVASEQYF.